One and the same sample provided the 26 T cell receptor beta chains below, sequenced in a study of T cells in Graves' hyperthyroidism and ophthalmopathy. Amplified regions were TCR beta CDR3 sequences from RNA transcripts. In the first-round RT-PCR of the TCR CDR3, the HTBI primer set was used. From the multiplex PCR reads, TCRdb called clonotypes with MiXCR, one entry per CDR3 protein. Of under 600,000 distinct CDR3 sequences in the sample, approximately 15% are singletons; the top ten hold around 3.5%. The specimen was blood. These receptors came from a woman between 35 and 50 years old with Graves' ophthalmopathy.

The genes are TRBV7-3 and TRBJ2-2, with TRBD2 matching 9 bases. V shed 5 bases, J shed 6 bases, and the junction held 4 bases outside the gene matches. CDR1 is SGHTA and CDR2 is FQGTGA in the germline V gene. The CDR3 is 14 amino acids. CDR3 bases: TGTGCCAGCAGCCCGGGACTAGCCGCCGGGGAGCTGTTTTTT. Translation: CASSPGLAAGELFF. The complete variable domain, with remaining parts taken from reference TRBV7-3 and TRBJ2-2, reads GAGVSQTPSNKVTEKGKYVELRCDPISGHTALYWYRQSLGQGPEFLIYFQGTGAADDSGLPNDRFFAVRPEGSVSTLKIQRTERGDSAVYLCASSPGLAAGELFFGEGSRLTVL.

V usage is TRBV6-1 and J usage is TRBJ1-2, with TRBD1 as a possible D gene (6 bases). Trimming pared 5 bases from V and 7 bases from J, leaving 11 bases between. This CDR3 region has 12 residues. CDR1 MNHNS and CDR2 SASEGT come from the germline V gene. The CDR3 region is CASSPSRGGYTF. Written as DNA, the CDR3 is TGTGCCAGCAGTCCCTCCAGGGGTGGCTACACCTTC.

The sample holds a few counts of this clonotype. The genes are TRBV7-9 and TRBJ2-5; no clear D. With 5 bases removed from V and 2 bases from J, the gap between germline ends came to 12 bases. The germline V gene has CDR1 SEHNR and CDR2 FQNEAQ (reference sequence). There are 14 residues in the CDR3. This chain's CDR3 is CASSRRQVQETQYF. For the CDR3, the DNA is TGTGCCAGCAGCCGGAGACAAGTACAAGAGACCCAGTACTTC.

This clonotype appeared many times. The CDR3 reads CASTTAGGGEQYF. CDR3 bases: TGTGCCAGCACCACCGCGGGAGGAGGGGAGCAGTACTTC. The V call is TRBV12-3 or TRBV12-4, the J call TRBJ2-7, with 8 bases lining up with TRBD2. The CDR3 runs 13 residues. The V gene end was trimmed by 7 bases and the J gene end by 7 bases; junction bases not matched to a gene: 9.

The chain is built from TRBV28 and TRBJ2-3, with D perhaps assigned TRBD1 or TRBD2 (6 bases each). Germline values: CDR1 MDHEN, CDR2 SYDVKM. This CDR3 has 16 amino acids. The V gene lost 10 bases and the J gene lost 4 bases, with 24 bases spanning the gap. The DNA for the CDR3 is TGTGCCACTGAGGAGGGGGGCGCACCATACGCAGATACGCAGTATTTT. This encodes CATEEGGAPYADTQYF.

The chain has TRBV29-1 and TRBJ2-5; TRBD2 aligns across 12 bases. The junction had 13 bases not matched to a gene; V was cut back by 6 bases and J by 5 bases. The CDR3 sequence is 16 residues long. CDR1 is SQVTM and CDR2 is ANQGSEA in the germline V gene. CDR3 DNA: TGCAGCGTCAGCCCGACTAGCGGGGGCTTGGGGGAGACCCAGTACTTC. As protein: CSVSPTSGGLGETQYF. Full variable domain (missing parts from reference TRBV29-1 and TRBJ2-5): SAVISQKPSRDICQRGTSLTIQCQVDSQVTMMFWYRQQPGQSLTLIATANQGSEATYESGFVIDKFPISRPNLTFSTLTVSNMSPEDSSIYLCSVSPTSGGLGETQYFGPGTRLLVL.

This clonotype occurred many times. Here the CDR3 reads CASSEGDPPNQPQHF. CDR3 sequence (DNA): TGTGCCAGCAGTGAAGGAGACCCACCTAATCAGCCCCAGCATTTT. This chain connects TRBV6-1 to TRBJ1-5; no reliable D call. The CDR3 extends over 15 amino acids. V lost 1 base, J lost 4 bases, and 11 bases lay in between. Germline V gene lookup returns CDR1 MNHNS and CDR2 SASEGT.

This clonotype was detected many times. V gene TRBV2 combines with J gene TRBJ2-7; 10 positions agree with TRBD2. With 4 bases clipped from V and 3 bases from J, the junction kept 6 bases outside the gene matches. The CDR3 covers 15 residues. CDR1 and CDR2 from the germline V gene are SNHLY and FYNNEI. Written as DNA, the CDR3 is TGTGCCAGCAGTGGGCTAGCGGGAGCGGGCTACGAGCAGTACTTC. Translation gives CASSGLAGAGYEQYF.

This clonotype showed up many times. The CDR3 sequence is CASSPGDNYGYTF. The CDR3 coding sequence is TGTGCCAGCAGTCCGGGTGACAACTATGGCTACACCTTC. This rearrangement joins TRBV28 to TRBJ1-2; D is ambiguous. Germline loops: CDR1 MDHEN, CDR2 SYDVKM. The V end lost 5 bases, the J end lost 2 bases, and 9 bases lay between the germline ends. The CDR3 runs 13 residues.

In this sample, this clonotype turned up many times. Here the CDR3 DNA reads TGTGCCAGCAGTTTATCACGGATGGATGGCTACACCTTC. It yields the protein CASSLSRMDGYTF. This chain joins TRBV27 and TRBJ1-2; D remains unclear. Germline CDR1 reads MNHEY; CDR2 reads SMNVEV (reference sequence). The CDR3 totals 13 residues. V was cut by 0 bases and J by 6 bases, with 8 bases left in between.

The V gene is TRBV6-1, the J gene TRBJ2-1, with TRBD2 matching over 14 bases. J was trimmed by 5 bases and V by 5 bases; bases with no gene match: 5. CDR1 is MNHNS, CDR2 SASEGT, per germline. CDR3 size: 16 residues. CDR3 in amino acids: CASSPTSGGGDNEQFF. DNA of the CDR3: TGTGCCAGCAGTCCGACTAGCGGGGGGGGTGACAATGAGCAGTTCTTC.

This clonotype was counted at least ten times. The gene calls are TRBV20-1 and TRBJ2-5; D uncertain. The CDR3 length is 13 residues. V shed 6 bases and J shed 5 bases, with 16 bases lying between them. CDR1 and CDR2 from the germline V gene are DFQATT and SNEGSKA (reference sequence). The DNA of the CDR3 is TGCAGTGCGGTTTCGATACTGGACGAGACCCAGTACTTC. Translating gives CSAVSILDETQYF.

The rearrangement links TRBV5-1 to TRBJ2-5; 9 nucleotides match TRBD1. After removal of 3 bases from V and 12 bases from J, the junction contained 9 bases not matched to a gene. CDR1 is SGHRS, CDR2 YFSETQ, per germline. The CDR3 spans 13 residues. This CDR3 reads CASSSEPGQGKYF. In DNA form, the CDR3 reads TGCGCCAGCAGCTCTGAACCTGGACAGGGGAAGTACTTC.

V is TRBV6-1 and J is TRBJ2-7; D gene unclear. Trimming left V 3 bases short and J 6 bases short, with 12 bases between. This CDR3 comprises 13 residues. The germline CDR1 and CDR2 sequences are MNHNS and SASEGT. DNA of the CDR3: TGTGCCAGCAGTGAGGCGGCTTCGGGCGAGCAGTACTTC. The encoded protein is CASSEAASGEQYF.

This clonotype was counted at least ten times. This rearrangement joins TRBV2 to TRBJ1-5; no clear D gene. The V gene's germline CDR1 is SNHLY and CDR2 FYNNEI. The V end was cut by 2 bases, the J end by 2 bases, with 10 bases between. This CDR3 has 15 residues. The CDR3 DNA follows: TGTGCCAGCAGTGAATCCCCGTTTCGCAATCAGCCCCAGCATTTT. It is translated as CASSESPFRNQPQHF.

This clonotype was seen repeatedly, ten times or more. V and J are TRBV7-9 and TRBJ1-3, with D possibly matching TRBD1 (5 bases). From germline, CDR1 is SEHNR and CDR2 FQNEAQ (reference sequence). The ends were cut back, 2 bases at V and 4 bases at J, with 9 bases in the middle. CDR3 length: 14 amino acids. The CDR3 loop reads CASSLMGGGNTIYF. CDR3 in DNA: TGTGCCAGCAGCTTAATGGGGGGAGGAAACACCATATATTTT. The full variable domain, with the rest looked up from reference TRBV7-9 and TRBJ1-3, is DTGVSQNPRHKITKRGQNVTFRCDPISEHNRLYWYRQTLGQGPEFLTYFQNEAQLEKSRLLSDRFSAERPKGSFSTLEIQRTEQGDSAMYLCASSLMGGGNTIYFGEGSWLTVV.

This clonotype was counted a few times. V gene TRBV5-1 combines with J gene TRBJ1-6; 7 nucleotides match TRBD1. Germline V gene sequence: CDR1 SGHRS, CDR2 YFSETQ. The V segment lost 4 bases and the J segment 14 bases; nucleotides outside the gene matches: 12. This CDR3 comprises 14 residues. The CDR3 reads CASSSRGSKGTLHF. The DNA of the CDR3 is TGCGCCAGCAGCAGCAGGGGGTCCAAGGGAACCCTCCACTTT. Full variable domain (outside the CDR3, taken from reference TRBV5-1 and TRBJ1-6): KAGVTQTPRYLIKTRGQQVTLSCSPISGHRSVSWYQQTPGQGLQFLFEYFSETQRNKGNFPGRFSGRQFSNSRSEMNVSTLELGDSALYLCASSSRGSKGTLHFGNGTRLTVT.

This clonotype came up many times. This chain connects TRBV20-1 to TRBJ2-7; D might be TRBD2 (5 bases). Trimming shortened V by 4 bases and J by 0 bases, and 16 bases separated the two germline ends. Germline V gives CDR1 DFQATT, CDR2 SNEGSKA (reference sequence). The CDR3 is made up of 15 amino acids. CDR3 sequence reads: CSAMKEDSFSYEQYF. The CDR3 DNA reads TGCAGTGCTATGAAAGAGGACTCCTTCTCCTACGAGCAGTACTTC.

In this sample, this clonotype turned up many times. The chain links TRBV20-1 to TRBJ2-1; possible D gene TRBD1, 5 bases. The CDR3 contains 17 residues. The germline gives CDR1 DFQATT, CDR2 SNEGSKA (reference sequence). Trimming left V 1 base short and J 7 bases short, with 23 bases between. The CDR3 sequence: CSARGPGSTLGANEQFF. CDR3 sequence (DNA): TGCAGTGCTAGAGGCCCCGGGTCCACCCTTGGGGCGAATGAGCAGTTCTTC.

This clonotype was observed at least ten times. The chain carries TRBV7-2 and TRBJ2-3, with 16 bases matching TRBD2. Unmatched junction bases numbered 3, after V lost 5 bases and J lost 4 bases. The CDR3 is 16 amino acids. CDR1 and CDR2 (germline): SGHTA, FQGNSA. As DNA, the CDR3 is TGTGCCAGCAGCAAGGGACTAGCGGGAGGGGCAGATACGCAGTATTTT. Encoded protein: CASSKGLAGGADTQYF.

V usage is TRBV5-1 and J usage is TRBJ1-1, with 9 bases matching TRBD1. CDR3 length equals 13 residues. Trimming removed 7 bases from V and 3 bases from J; junction bases left unmatched: 4. Germline V lookup: CDR1 SGHRS, CDR2 YFSETQ. The CDR3 DNA follows: TGCGCCAGCCGGACAGGGGTGGACACTGAAGCTTTCTTT. Protein sequence: CASRTGVDTEAFF.

In its sample, this clonotype was seen many times. The chain carries TRBV11-2 and TRBJ1-6, with 9 bases aligning to TRBD1. CDR3 size: 14 residues. V was pared by 5 bases and J by 10 bases, with 6 bases of the junction left unmatched. Germline V CDR1 and CDR2: SGHAT, FQNNGV. CDR3 sequence: CASSLGQGQSPLHF. For the CDR3, the DNA is TGTGCCAGCAGCCTCGGACAGGGGCAATCACCCCTCCACTTT.

This clonotype showed up just a few times. The chain employs TRBV20-1 and TRBJ1-5, with D possibly TRBD1 on 5 matching bases. V lost 1 base and J lost 9, with 16 bases in between. CDR3 length: 14 amino acids. Germline CDR1 is DFQATT and CDR2 is SNEGSKA (reference sequence). The CDR3: CSARGGLDGGPQHF. CDR3 DNA: TGCAGTGCTAGAGGGGGCCTAGACGGGGGGCCCCAGCATTTT.

The rearrangement joins TRBV4-2 to TRBJ2-3; 11 bases match TRBD2. Germline V gives CDR1 LGHNA, CDR2 YNFKEQ. V lost 0 bases and J lost 5; bases outside the gene matches: 13. The CDR3 has 19 amino acids. In DNA form, the CDR3 reads TGTGCCAGCAGCCAAGATATACCTACTCTAGCGGGAGGACGAGATACGCAGTATTTT. Translation: CASSQDIPTLAGGRDTQYF.

This clonotype was observed a handful of times. V and J are TRBV27 and TRBJ2-7, with 9 bases fitting TRBD2. Per germline, CDR1 MNHEY and CDR2 SMNVEV (reference sequence). V trimming: 7 bases; J trimming: 2 bases; junction bases outside the gene matches: 6. The CDR3 totals 14 residues. The CDR3 DNA is TGTGCCAGCATGGGACTAGCACGAGCCTACGAGCAGTACTTC. This gives the protein CASMGLARAYEQYF.

The chain has TRBV7-9 and TRBJ2-4; D possibly corresponds to TRBD1 (6 bases). Germline V gene sequence: CDR1 SEHNR, CDR2 FQNEAQ (reference sequence). V lost 8 bases to trimming and J lost 0 bases, with 11 bases between them. There are 14 residues in the CDR3. The CDR3 loop reads CASSGQLAKNIQYF. The CDR3 DNA is TGTGCCAGCTCAGGACAGTTAGCCAAAAACATTCAGTACTTC.